The 7 T cell receptor beta chains below come from one sample, sequenced in a study of blood T cells in healthy people across ages. Together with a sample-barcoded 5' primer, a J-beta primer mix was included in a second PCR lasting roughly 6 to 12 cycles. MiXCR was run by TCRdb on the 5' RACE reads, yielding one entry per CDR3 protein. Of about 500,000 distinct CDR3 sequences listed, more than 20% are singletons. These sequences were also reported in another study, on T cells of mothers and their children.

The sample taken for sequencing was blood. Receptor source: a boy under 18 in good health.

This clonotype has only one observation. This chain uses TRBV5-1 with TRBJ1-1; tentative D call: TRBD1 (6 bases). Germline assignment: CDR1 SGHRS and CDR2 YFSETQ. This CDR3 spans 13 amino acids. V gave up 7 bases and J gave up 0 bases, with 10 bases separating them. CDR3 nucleotides: TGCGCCAGCCGACAGGTCATGAACACTGAAGCTTTCTTT. Protein: CASRQVMNTEAFF.

This clonotype was recorded a few times. The chain carries TRBV27 and TRBJ1-1; D unclear. The germline V gene has CDR1 MNHEY and CDR2 SMNVEV (reference sequence). V was clipped by 4 bases and J by 5 bases, with 8 bases between them. The CDR3 runs 12 residues. The chain's CDR3 is CASSSPGTEAFF. DNA for the CDR3: TGTGCCAGCAGTTCCCCGGGGACTGAAGCTTTCTTT.

This clonotype was seen more than once but under ten times. This chain uses TRBV7-2 with TRBJ2-4; D unclear. The germline CDR1 and CDR2 sequences are SGHTA and FQGNSA. The CDR3 has 16 residues. V was cut by 5 bases and J by 0 bases, with 14 bases left in between. The CDR3 DNA follows: TGTGCCAGCAGCCCACCCGCGGAACTAGCCAAAAACATTCAGTACTTC. Translation gives CASSPPAELAKNIQYF. Complete variable domain (other parts from reference TRBV7-2 and TRBJ2-4): GAGVSQSPSNKVTEKGKDVELRCDPISGHTALYWYRQSLGQGLEFLIYFQGNSAPDKSGLPSDRFSAERTGGSVSTLTIQRTQQEDSAVYLCASSPPAELAKNIQYFGAGTRLSVL.

Only a few counts were recorded for this clonotype. The V and J genes are TRBV18 and TRBJ1-5, with 8 positions matching TRBD1. This CDR3 comprises 16 residues. J was trimmed by 3 bases and V by 4 bases; bases with no gene match: 8. Germline values: CDR1 KGHSH, CDR2 LQKENI. CDR3 coding DNA: TGTGCCAGCTCACTCACGGGGACAGGAGTCAATCAGCCCCAGCATTTT. Translation: CASSLTGTGVNQPQHF. The full variable domain, rest sourced from reference TRBV18 and TRBJ1-5, is NAGVMQNPRHLVRRRGQEARLRCSPMKGHSHVYWYRQLPEEGLKFMVYLQKENIIDESGMPKERFSAEFPKEGPSILRIQQVVRGDSAAYFCASSLTGTGVNQPQHFGDGTRLSIL.

The rearrangement uses TRBV12-3 or TRBV12-4 and TRBJ1-1; D not resolved. The germline V and J ends were trimmed by 3 bases and 4 bases, with 6 bases remaining between them. The CDR3 has 12 amino acids. The CDR3 region is CASSFAPTEAFF. The CDR3, as DNA: TGTGCCAGCAGTTTCGCCCCCACTGAAGCTTTCTTT.

This clonotype was observed at least ten times. An end of the junction does not agree with germline; a read error may underlie this. The chain carries TRBV5-1 and TRBJ2-3; no clear D. The CDR3 length is 15 residues. Germline loops: CDR1 SGHRS, CDR2 YFSETQ. This CDR3 reads CASSLDRTSTDTQYF. CDR3 bases: TGTGCCAGCAGCTTGGACCGCACTAGCACAGATACGCAGTATTTT.

This clonotype was recorded once. The chain employs TRBV7-9 and TRBJ2-1; 9 bases map to TRBD2. The V segment lost 0 bases and the J segment 4 bases; nucleotides outside the gene matches: 10. The CDR3 is 18 amino acids. CDR1 is SEHNR, CDR2 FQNEAQ, per germline (reference sequence). The CDR3 region has the DNA TGTGCCAGCAGCTTAGCCACCTACTTAGCGGGGGAGTACAATGAGCAGTTCTTC. Its protein product is CASSLATYLAGEYNEQFF.